The subject of this entry is one TCR beta chain. Antigen unknown. Trimming left V 0 bases short and J 1 base short, with 13 bases between. This CDR3 spans 15 amino acids. CDR1 DFQATT and CDR2 SNEGSKA come from the germline V gene (reference sequence). This specimen belongs to a study of T-cell memory formation after mild COVID-19. Whole-study findings and limits: The CD4+ clones that contracted clustered mainly within CM and EM, and the CD8+ clones concentrated in EMRA. For second-wave clones that peaked at day 37, SARS-CoV-2 specificity went unverified.

5'RACE, which relied on constant-segment primers, yielded TCR alpha and TCR beta cDNA libraries carrying sample barcodes and UMIs. MiXCR was run by TCRdb on the 5' RACE reads, yielding one entry per CDR3 protein. The sample holds about 160,000 distinct CDR3 sequences, around a third seen once. Sequencing was performed on PBMCs or a T cell subset sorted from them (not recorded which). This receptor was obtained from an adult woman who had mild COVID-19 (a few samples of this study predate the infection). Cell type and time point are not known. The V gene is TRBV20-1, the J gene TRBJ2-7; D unclear. This CDR3 is CSARDRVNPSYEQYF. The CDR3 DNA reads as TGCAGTGCTAGAGATCGTGTGAACCCTTCCTACGAGCAGTACTTC.